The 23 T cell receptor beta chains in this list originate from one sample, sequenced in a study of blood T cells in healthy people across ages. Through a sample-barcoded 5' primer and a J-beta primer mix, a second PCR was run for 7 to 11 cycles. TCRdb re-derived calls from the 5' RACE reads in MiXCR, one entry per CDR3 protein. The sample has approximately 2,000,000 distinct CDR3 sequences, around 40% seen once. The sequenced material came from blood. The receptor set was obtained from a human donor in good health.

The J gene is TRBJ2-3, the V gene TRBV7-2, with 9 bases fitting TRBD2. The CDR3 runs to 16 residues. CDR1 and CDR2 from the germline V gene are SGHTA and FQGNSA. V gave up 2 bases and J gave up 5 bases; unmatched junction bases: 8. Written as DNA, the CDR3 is TGTGCCAGCAGCTTAAGGCTGCGGGGGGGCAGAGATACGCAGTATTTT. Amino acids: CASSLRLRGGRDTQYF.

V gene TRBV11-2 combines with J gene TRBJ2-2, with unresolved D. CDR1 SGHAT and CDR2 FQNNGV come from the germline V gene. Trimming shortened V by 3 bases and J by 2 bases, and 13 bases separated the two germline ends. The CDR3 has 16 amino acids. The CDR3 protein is CASSFKVPLNTGELFF. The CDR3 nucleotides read TGTGCCAGCAGCTTTAAGGTTCCTCTCAACACCGGGGAGCTGTTTTTT. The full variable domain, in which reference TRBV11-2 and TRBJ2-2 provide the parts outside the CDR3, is EAGVAQSPRYKIIEKRQSVAFWCNPISGHATLYWYQQILGQGPKLLIQFQNNGVVDDSQLPKDRFSAERLKGVDSTLKIQPAKLEDSAVYLCASSFKVPLNTGELFFGEGSRLTVL.

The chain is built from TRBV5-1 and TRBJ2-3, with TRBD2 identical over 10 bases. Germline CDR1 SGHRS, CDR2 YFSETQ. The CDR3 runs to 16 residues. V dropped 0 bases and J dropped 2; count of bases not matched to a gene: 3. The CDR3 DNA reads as TGCGCCAGCAGCTTGGATAGCGGGGGGCTCACAGATACGCAGTATTTT. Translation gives CASSLDSGGLTDTQYF.

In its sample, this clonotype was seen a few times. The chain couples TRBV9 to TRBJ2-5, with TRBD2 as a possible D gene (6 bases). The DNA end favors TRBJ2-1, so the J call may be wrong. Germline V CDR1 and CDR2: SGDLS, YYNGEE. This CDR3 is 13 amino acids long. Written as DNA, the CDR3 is TGTGCCAGCAGCAACTCCTGGGGGGAGACCCAGTTCTTC. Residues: CASSNSWGETQFF.

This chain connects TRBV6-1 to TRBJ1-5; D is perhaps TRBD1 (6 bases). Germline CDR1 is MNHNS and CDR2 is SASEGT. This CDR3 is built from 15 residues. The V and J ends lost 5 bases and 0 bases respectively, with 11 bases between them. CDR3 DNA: TGTGCCAGCAGTAAGACAGGTTTTAGCAATCAGCCCCAGCATTTT. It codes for CASSKTGFSNQPQHF.

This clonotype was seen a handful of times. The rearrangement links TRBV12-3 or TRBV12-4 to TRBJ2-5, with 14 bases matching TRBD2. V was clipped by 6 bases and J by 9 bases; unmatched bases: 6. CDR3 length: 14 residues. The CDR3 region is CASSAGLAGVAQYF. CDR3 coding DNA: TGTGCCAGCAGCGCGGGACTAGCGGGGGTGGCCCAGTACTTC.

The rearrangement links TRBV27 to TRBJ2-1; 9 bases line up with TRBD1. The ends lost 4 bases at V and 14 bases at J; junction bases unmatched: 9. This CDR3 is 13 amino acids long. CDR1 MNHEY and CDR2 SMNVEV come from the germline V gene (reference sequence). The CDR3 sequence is CASSSNGQGSKFF. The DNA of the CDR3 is TGTGCCAGCAGTTCCAACGGACAGGGGTCTAAGTTCTTC.

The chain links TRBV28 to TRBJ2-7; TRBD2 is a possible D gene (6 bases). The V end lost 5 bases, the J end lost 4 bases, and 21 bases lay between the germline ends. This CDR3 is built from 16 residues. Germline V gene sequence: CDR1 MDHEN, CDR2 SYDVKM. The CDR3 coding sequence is TGTGCCAGCAGTCCGGGGACCAGCGGGTTACCGTACGAGCAGTACTTC. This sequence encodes CASSPGTSGLPYEQYF.

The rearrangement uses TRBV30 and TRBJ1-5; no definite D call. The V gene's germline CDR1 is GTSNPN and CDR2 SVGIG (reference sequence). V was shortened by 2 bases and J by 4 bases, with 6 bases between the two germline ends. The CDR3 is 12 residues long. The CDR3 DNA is TGTGCCTGGAGTCGGCCGAATCAGCCCCAGCATTTT. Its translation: CAWSRPNQPQHF.

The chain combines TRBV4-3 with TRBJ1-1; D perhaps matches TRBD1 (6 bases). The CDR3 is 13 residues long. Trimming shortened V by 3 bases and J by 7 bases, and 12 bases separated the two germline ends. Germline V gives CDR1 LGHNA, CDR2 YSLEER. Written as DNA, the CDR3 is TGCGCCAGCAGCCACGGGGGCGGCTTTGAAGCTTTCTTT. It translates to CASSHGGGFEAFF.

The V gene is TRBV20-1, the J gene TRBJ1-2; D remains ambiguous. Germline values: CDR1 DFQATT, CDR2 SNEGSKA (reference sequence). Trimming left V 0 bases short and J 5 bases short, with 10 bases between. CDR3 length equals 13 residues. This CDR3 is CSARELSRYGYTF. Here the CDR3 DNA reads TGCAGTGCTAGAGAATTATCGAGGTATGGCTACACCTTC.

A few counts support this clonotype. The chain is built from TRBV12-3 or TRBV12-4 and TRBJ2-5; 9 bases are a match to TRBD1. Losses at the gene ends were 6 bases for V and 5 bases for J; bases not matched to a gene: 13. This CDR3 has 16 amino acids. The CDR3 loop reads CASSSGTGWIAETQYF. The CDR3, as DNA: TGTGCCAGCAGCTCCGGGACAGGGTGGATTGCGGAGACCCAGTACTTC.

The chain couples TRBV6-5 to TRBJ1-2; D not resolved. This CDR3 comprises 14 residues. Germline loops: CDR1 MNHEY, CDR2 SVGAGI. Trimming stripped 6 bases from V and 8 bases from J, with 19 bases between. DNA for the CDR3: TGTGCCAGCAGATTACCCGGAGTTATAGGAGGCTACACCTTC. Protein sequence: CASRLPGVIGGYTF.

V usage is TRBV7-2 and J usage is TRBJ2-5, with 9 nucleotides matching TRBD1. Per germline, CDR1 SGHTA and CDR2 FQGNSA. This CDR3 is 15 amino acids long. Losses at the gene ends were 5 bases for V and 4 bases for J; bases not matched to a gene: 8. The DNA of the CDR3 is TGTGCCAGCAGCCTCTACAGGGGGCAGCGAGAGACCCAGTACTTC. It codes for CASSLYRGQRETQYF. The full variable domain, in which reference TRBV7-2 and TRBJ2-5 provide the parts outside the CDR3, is GAGVSQSPSNKVTEKGKDVELRCDPISGHTALYWYRQSLGQGLEFLIYFQGNSAPDKSGLPSDRFSAERTGGSVSTLTIQRTQQEDSAVYLCASSLYRGQRETQYFGPGTRLLVL.

The CDR3 coding sequence is TGTGCCATCAGCAGCGGACAGGGGGCGGACGAGCAGTACTTC. Translated, it gives CAISSGQGADEQYF. The chain is built from TRBV10-3 and TRBJ2-5, with TRBD1 identical over 11 bases. Near its end, the DNA agrees better with TRBJ2-7, so the J call may be wrong. Germline CDR1 ENHRY, CDR2 SYGVKD. The CDR3 totals 14 residues.

The CDR3 DNA sequence: TGTGCCAGCAGTCCTACGGGGGGGGAAGGCTACAATGAGCAGTTCTTC. As protein: CASSPTGGEGYNEQFF. This sequence joins TRBV27 and TRBJ2-1; 8 bases map to TRBD2. CDR1 and CDR2 (germline): MNHEY, SMNVEV (reference sequence). The length of the CDR3 is 16 residues. V was clipped by 5 bases and J by 3 bases; unmatched bases: 9.

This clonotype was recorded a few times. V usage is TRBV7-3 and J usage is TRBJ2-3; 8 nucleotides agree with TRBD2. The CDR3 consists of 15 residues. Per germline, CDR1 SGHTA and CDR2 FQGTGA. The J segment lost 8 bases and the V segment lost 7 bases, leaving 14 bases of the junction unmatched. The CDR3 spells CASTQTGGGTGTQYF. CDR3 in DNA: TGTGCCAGCACCCAAACGGGGGGGGGGACCGGTACGCAGTATTTT.

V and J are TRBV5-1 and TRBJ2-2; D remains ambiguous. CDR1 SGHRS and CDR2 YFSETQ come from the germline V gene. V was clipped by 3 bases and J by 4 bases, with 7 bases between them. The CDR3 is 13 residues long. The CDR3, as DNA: TGCGCCAGCAGCTATGAGAGCACCGGGGAGCTGTTTTTT. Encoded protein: CASSYESTGELFF. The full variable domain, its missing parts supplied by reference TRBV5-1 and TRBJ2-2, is KAGVTQTPRYLIKTRGQQVTLSCSPISGHRSVSWYQQTPGQGLQFLFEYFSETQRNKGNFPGRFSGRQFSNSRSEMNVSTLELGDSALYLCASSYESTGELFFGEGSRLTVL.

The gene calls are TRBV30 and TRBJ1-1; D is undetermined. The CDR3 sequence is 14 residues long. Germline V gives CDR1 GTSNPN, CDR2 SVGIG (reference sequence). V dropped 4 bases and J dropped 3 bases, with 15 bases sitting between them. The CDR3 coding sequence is TGTGCCTGGAAATACCCCGGAGACTACACTGAAGCTTTCTTT. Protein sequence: CAWKYPGDYTEAFF.

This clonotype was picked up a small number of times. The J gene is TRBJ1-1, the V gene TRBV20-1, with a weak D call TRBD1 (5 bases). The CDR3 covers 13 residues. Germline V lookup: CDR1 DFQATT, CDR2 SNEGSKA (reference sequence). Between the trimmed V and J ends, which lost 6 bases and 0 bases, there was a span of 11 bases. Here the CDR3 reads CSAPRDLNTEAFF. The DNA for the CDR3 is TGCAGTGCACCCAGGGATTTGAACACTGAAGCTTTCTTT.

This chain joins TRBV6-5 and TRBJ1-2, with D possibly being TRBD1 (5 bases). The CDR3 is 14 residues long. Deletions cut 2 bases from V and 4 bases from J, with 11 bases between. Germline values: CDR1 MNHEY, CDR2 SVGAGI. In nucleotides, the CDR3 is TGTGCCAGCAGTTACGGGGGTGAGGGCTATGGCTACACCTTC. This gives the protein CASSYGGEGYGYTF.

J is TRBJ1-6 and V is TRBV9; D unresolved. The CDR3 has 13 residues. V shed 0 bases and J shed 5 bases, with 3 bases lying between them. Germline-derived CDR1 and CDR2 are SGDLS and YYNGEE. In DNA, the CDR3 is TGTGCCAGCAGCGTAGTGGATAATTCACCCCTCCACTTT. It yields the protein CASSVVDNSPLHF.

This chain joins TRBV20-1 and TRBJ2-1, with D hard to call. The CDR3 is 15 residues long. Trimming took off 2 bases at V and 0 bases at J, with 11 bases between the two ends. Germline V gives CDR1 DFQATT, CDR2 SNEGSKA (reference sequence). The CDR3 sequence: CSARNLASSYNEQFF. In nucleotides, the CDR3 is TGCAGTGCTAGAAACCTGGCGAGCTCCTACAATGAGCAGTTCTTC.